Given below is one T cell receptor beta chain in context. This clone was counted only a few times. Its antigen is still unknown. The sample holds no much larger clone one base away, and base qualities are not on file. The sample originates from a study of vaccination effects on CD4 cells after COVID-19 (dated by TCRdb to about 2022). General notes on the study: In the ViraFEST assay, PBMC were stimulated with viral peptide pools, and antigen-specific CD4+ T cell clonotypes were then identified by expansion using TCR sequencing. Cultures from other donors in the study were sequenced with the Oncomine TCR Beta short-read assay on an Illumina iSeq 100. A total of roughly 9 COVID-19 convalescent patients and a few SARS-CoV-2-naive healthy vaccine recipients were included in the full study. SARS-CoV-2 spike-specific CD4+ TCR repertoires from before and after mRNA vaccination were compared in COVID-19 convalescent patients and in infection-naive vaccine recipients. Across the study, the median time from the second dose to post-vaccine sampling was 72 days (range 14 to 241). Two million PBMC per well were cultured in IMDM with roughly 5% human AB serum, around 9.1 IU/ml IL-2 and gentamicin, plus 10 ug/ml peptides.

After 10 days of culture, CD4+ T cells were isolated with the EasySep CD4+ T cell isolation kit. Each participant received two doses of an mRNA SARS-CoV-2 vaccine, either BNT162b2 or mRNA-1273. Negative nucleocapsid antibody results before and after vaccination confirmed that the healthy vaccine recipients had no prior SARS-CoV-2 infection. Half of the culture medium was replaced with fresh IL-2-containing medium on days 3 and 7. Each peptide stimulation condition was cultured in triplicate wells unless otherwise noted. PBMC were separated from whole blood using Ficoll-Paque Plus gradient centrifugation and were then either cryopreserved at -140C or used fresh. Genomic DNA was extracted from cultured CD4+ T cells with the QIAamp micro DNA kit. V sheds 1 base and J sheds 0 bases, leaving 7 bases between their ends. Reading from cysteine to valine, the CDR3 counts 14 amino acids. The read is trimmed to its CDR3 DNA, 42 bases read in frame from base 1. CDR1 and CDR2, looked up from the germline V gene, are SGHTA and FQGNSA.

The research as a whole found: At late post-vaccination timepoints, both infection-induced and vaccine-induced clones showed marked clonal contraction, consistent with waning T cell responses. In healthy vaccine recipients, vaccine-induced clones were almost all SARS-CoV-2 mono-reactive, with only 1 of 255 cross-reactive with common cold coronaviruses. The study was limited by a small number of convalescent patients and lacked early post-infection timepoints.

Libraries came from the immunoSEQ multiplex PCR assay. TCR beta CDR3 sequencing was performed on DNA from the cultured, isolated CD4+ T cells. Under the source paper's analysis protocol: The analysis removed non-productive TCR sequences, trimmed reads to the CDR3 region, and retained only CDR3s that were 7 or more amino acids long. The MANAFEST web app was used to identify antigen-specific clonotypes by comparing expansion in peptide wells with expansion in reference cultures. To be called positive, a clone needed expansion at FDR<0.05 compared with the reference and with all other wells, an odds ratio greater than 5, and a frequency greater than 0.1% in two replicate wells. Clonotypes significantly expanded in SARS-CoV-2 spike wells and in at least one common cold coronavirus spike condition were defined as cross-reactive. Levenshtein distance calculated with the stringdist R package was used to assess CDR3 similarity, and unrooted trees were constructed with ape in R 3.6.1. Not all clones reach the TCRdb copy of this immuneACCESS table, which keeps in-frame sequences only. Checked studies attribute under half of the gap to unresolved V genes and leave the rest unexplained. That table is the source of V, J and clone size, and D and trimming were worked out from the DNA. The sample has more than 60,000 clones on record, over 70% of them singletons. The top ten clonotypes cover 2% to 2.5% of the sample.

The input for sequencing was CD4+ T cells from PBMCs cultured without peptide, taken after COVID-19 vaccination. The clonotype was recovered from a human donor who received a COVID-19 vaccine. Rearrangement joined TRBV7-2 to TRBJ2-7; tentative D gene TRBD2, with 5 bases matching. The CDR3 in this case is CASSLVGSSYEQYV. The DNA sequence is as follows: TGTGCCAGCAGCTTAGTGGGGAGCTCCTACGAGCAGTACGTC.